The next 28 T cell receptor beta chains were all read from a single sample in a study of vaccination and CD4 T cells after COVID-19. TCRdb re-called the PCR reads with MiXCR, one entry per CDR3 protein. The sample consists of more than 35,000 distinct CDR3 sequences, 35% to 40% of them appearing once. Time point given: late sampling 161 to 241 days after vaccination in three convalescent patients. Sequencing was performed on CD4+ T cells from blood, taken about 7 months after SARS-CoV-2 vaccination. These receptors originate from a human donor who had recovered from COVID-19.

V is TRBV12-3 or TRBV12-4 and J is TRBJ2-3; no reliable D call. This CDR3 is 13 amino acids long. Trimming left V 1 base short and J 5 bases short, with 7 bases between. This CDR3 is CASSLGPGDTQYF. The CDR3 DNA is TGTGCCAGCAGTTTAGGACCGGGAGATACGCAGTATTTT.

This clonotype was seen more than once but under ten times. The chain carries TRBV7-9 and TRBJ1-2; 9 bases match TRBD1. This CDR3 contains 17 residues. Looked up from germline, CDR1 is SEHNR and CDR2 is FQNEAQ (reference sequence). The junction had 10 bases not matched to a gene; V was cut back by 1 base and J by 4 bases. The CDR3 sequence is CASSLVGGQGATYGYTF. CDR3 bases: TGTGCCAGCAGCTTAGTGGGGGGACAGGGCGCGACCTATGGCTACACCTTC.

This clonotype has more than one count but fewer than ten. The gene calls are TRBV27 and TRBJ2-1; 9 bases agree with TRBD1. This CDR3 contains 18 residues. V gave up 0 bases and J gave up 4 bases; unmatched junction bases: 10. In germline, CDR1 is MNHEY, CDR2 SMNVEV (reference sequence). CDR3 protein: CASSLSIRGTGKYNEQFF. CDR3 DNA: TGTGCCAGCAGTTTATCGATACGAGGGACAGGGAAATACAATGAGCAGTTCTTC.

The genes are TRBV28 and TRBJ2-3; maybe TRBD1 (5 bases). The CDR3 consists of 14 residues. Germline V gene sequence: CDR1 MDHEN, CDR2 SYDVKM. The CDR3 loop reads CALSSRDSTDTQYF. DNA for the CDR3: TGTGCGCTGTCAAGCAGGGATAGCACAGATACGCAGTATTTT.

This clonotype turned up a few times. The chain has TRBV7-2 and TRBJ2-5; D remains unclear. Looked up from germline, CDR1 is SGHTA and CDR2 is FQGNSA. V shed 5 bases and J shed 7 bases, with 8 bases lying between them. CDR3 size: 11 residues. The CDR3 loop reads CASSPSGTQYF. DNA of the CDR3: TGTGCCAGCAGCCCGTCGGGGACCCAGTACTTC.

The rearrangement uses TRBV7-9 and TRBJ2-5; 7 positions agree with TRBD2. The CDR3 contains 16 residues. J gave up 5 bases and V 2 bases, and 11 bases lay outside the gene matches. CDR1 and CDR2 from the germline V gene are SEHNR and FQNEAQ (reference sequence). This CDR3 reads CASSLNERDGRETQYF. DNA of the CDR3: TGTGCCAGCAGCTTAAATGAGCGGGACGGTCGGGAGACCCAGTACTTC. The full variable domain, with the rest looked up from reference TRBV7-9 and TRBJ2-5, is DTGVSQNPRHKITKRGQNVTFRCDPISEHNRLYWYRQTLGQGPEFLTYFQNEAQLEKSRLLSDRFSAERPKGSFSTLEIQRTEQGDSAMYLCASSLNERDGRETQYFGPGTRLLVL.

The genes are TRBV28 and TRBJ1-2; TRBD1 matches at 9 bases. Per germline, CDR1 MDHEN and CDR2 SYDVKM. V shed 6 bases and J 7 bases; nucleotides not matched to a gene: 12. The CDR3 consists of 15 residues. The CDR3 is CASRTEGQGKVGYTF. The DNA of the CDR3 is TGTGCCAGCAGAACAGAAGGACAGGGGAAGGTTGGCTACACCTTC.

This clonotype has more than one count but fewer than ten. The chain joins TRBV6-1 to TRBJ2-1; D possibly corresponds to TRBD2 (6 bases). V was trimmed by 5 bases and J by 1 base, leaving 15 bases between them. The germline V gene encodes CDR1 MNHNS and CDR2 SASEGT. This CDR3 is 16 amino acids long. In DNA form, the CDR3 reads TGTGCCAGCAGTCGGATAGGTAGCGGTTCCTACAATGAGCAGTTCTTC. As protein: CASSRIGSGSYNEQFF.

This sequence joins TRBV6-1 and TRBJ1-6; D unclear. The ends were cut back, 7 bases at V and 8 bases at J, with 12 bases in the middle. CDR3 size: 13 residues. Germline loops: CDR1 MNHNS, CDR2 SASEGT. CDR3 region: CASMRQIDSPLHF. In DNA form, the CDR3 reads TGTGCCAGCATGCGGCAGATTGATTCACCCCTCCACTTT.

This chain uses TRBV19 with TRBJ1-2, with 7 nucleotides matching TRBD1. This CDR3 has 13 amino acids. The trim removed 4 bases at V and 10 bases at J, leaving 9 bases unmatched. CDR1 and CDR2 (germline): LNHDA, SQIVND (reference sequence). The CDR3 region has the DNA TGTGCCAGTAGTAAAGACGACAGGGCCAACTACACCTTC. As protein: CASSKDDRANYTF.

This clonotype was counted a few times. This sequence joins TRBV20-1 and TRBJ2-7; 10 positions match TRBD2. CDR1 DFQATT and CDR2 SNEGSKA come from the germline V gene (reference sequence). The V and J ends lost 6 bases and 6 bases, in that order; junction bases with no gene match: 11. The length of the CDR3 is 14 residues. The CDR3 loop reads CSARLAGPPVEQYF. CDR3 nucleotide sequence: TGCAGTGCGAGACTAGCGGGTCCCCCTGTCGAGCAGTACTTC.

This chain links TRBV10-3 with TRBJ2-5, with TRBD2 identical over 11 bases. From germline, CDR1 is ENHRY and CDR2 SYGVKD. V lost 6 bases and J lost 5; bases outside the gene matches: 8. The CDR3 covers 15 residues. The CDR3 reads CAISKLAGGPETQYF. The CDR3 region has the DNA TGTGCCATCAGCAAGTTAGCGGGAGGGCCGGAGACCCAGTACTTC.

The J gene is TRBJ2-6, the V gene TRBV7-9; 7 bases match TRBD1. Trimming cost V 6 bases and J 4 bases; bases outside gene matches: 12. From germline, CDR1 is SEHNR and CDR2 FQNEAQ (reference sequence). There are 17 residues in the CDR3. CDR3 bases: TGTGCCAGCAGGAAGAGACAGGGAACCATGGGGGCCAACGTCCTGACTTTC. It encodes CASRKRQGTMGANVLTF.

The V gene is TRBV7-6, the J gene TRBJ2-3; TRBD2 matches at 9 bases. With 3 bases clipped from V and 6 bases from J, the junction kept 13 bases outside the gene matches. Looked up from germline, CDR1 is SGHVS and CDR2 is FNYEAQ. The length of the CDR3 is 17 residues. The CDR3 DNA reads TGTGCCAGCAGCTTGGGATTAGCGGGAGAGCGCTGGGATACGCAGTATTTT. It is translated as CASSLGLAGERWDTQYF.

This clonotype occurred a few times. This chain uses TRBV11-2 with TRBJ1-1, with D possibly TRBD1 on 6 matching bases. CDR3 length: 15 amino acids. The V end was cut by 4 bases, the J end by 1 base, with 13 bases between. Germline CDR1 reads SGHAT; CDR2 reads FQNNGV. Written as DNA, the CDR3 is TGTGCCAGCAGCTCATACAAGGGACAGAACACTGAAGCTTTCTTT. This translates into CASSSYKGQNTEAFF.

This clonotype has just a few counts. The rearrangement joins TRBV20-1 to TRBJ2-3, with 12 bases lining up with TRBD2. CDR3 length: 15 amino acids. With 6 bases clipped from V and 4 bases from J, the junction kept 8 bases outside the gene matches. Germline CDR1 reads DFQATT; CDR2 reads SNEGSKA (reference sequence). The CDR3 coding sequence is TGCAGTGCCCAGAGGACTAGCGGGATGGCAGATACGCAGTATTTT. This encodes CSAQRTSGMADTQYF.

This clonotype was seen a handful of times. The chain combines TRBV7-2 with TRBJ2-1; 13 bases are shared with TRBD2. V dropped 6 bases and J dropped 5; count of bases not matched to a gene: 10. Germline loops: CDR1 SGHTA, CDR2 FQGNSA. The CDR3 totals 17 residues. In DNA, the CDR3 is TGTGCCAGCAGGGGAGGCGGGACTAGCGGGATACACAATGAGCAGTTCTTC. Amino acids: CASRGGGTSGIHNEQFF.

The CDR3: CSARDPPGQGYEQYF. Written as DNA, the CDR3 is TGCAGTGCTAGAGATCCCCCCGGACAGGGCTACGAGCAGTACTTC. The V and J genes are TRBV20-1 and TRBJ2-7, with 8 bases identical to TRBD1. Losses at the gene ends were 0 bases for V and 3 bases for J; bases not matched to a gene: 7. Germline CDR1 DFQATT, CDR2 SNEGSKA (reference sequence). This CDR3 contains 15 residues.

This clonotype is medium-sized (0.01 to 0.1%). V gene TRBV15 combines with J gene TRBJ2-3, with no clear D. CDR3 length: 16 amino acids. Germline V lookup: CDR1 LNHNV, CDR2 YYDKDF (reference sequence). V was cut by 3 bases and J by 5 bases, with 18 bases left in between. The CDR3 nucleotides read TGTGCCACCAGCAGGGCGTCCGACTCACGGGTAGATACGCAGTATTTT. The encoded protein is CATSRASDSRVDTQYF.

By sample share, this clonotype is medium-sized. The genes are TRBV21-1 and TRBJ2-5. TRBV21-1 is assigned pseudogene status. This CDR3 spans 14 amino acids. CDR3 DNA: TGTGCCAGCAGCAAACTTGAGTACCAAGAGACCCAGTACTTC. As protein: CASSKLEYQETQYF.

This chain connects TRBV6-2 or TRBV6-3 to TRBJ2-3, with 7 bases lining up with TRBD2. This CDR3 contains 13 residues. The junction had 2 bases not matched to a gene; V was cut back by 8 bases and J by 0 bases. Germline V gives CDR1 MNHEY, CDR2 SVGEGT. The CDR3 bases are TGTGCCAGCCGCGGGAGTAGCACAGATACGCAGTATTTT. Encoded protein: CASRGSSTDTQYF.

This clonotype was counted between two and nine times. V usage is TRBV12-3 or TRBV12-4 and J usage is TRBJ2-5; D is unresolved. The V and J ends lost 3 bases and 4 bases respectively, with 9 bases between them. The CDR3 is 13 amino acids. The CDR3, as DNA: TGTGCCAGCAGTTTCTCCGGCAGAGAGACCCAGTACTTC. Translation: CASSFSGRETQYF.

The CDR3: CASSLSGDRGLTEAFF. The CDR3 bases are TGTGCCAGCAGTTTGTCGGGAGACAGGGGGTTGACTGAAGCTTTCTTT. The J gene is TRBJ1-1, the V gene TRBV12-3 or TRBV12-4, with 9 nucleotides matching TRBD1. Trimming took 3 bases from V and 5 from J; bases not matched to a gene: 10. The CDR3 consists of 16 residues.

This clonotype turned up a few times. The chain has TRBV15 and TRBJ2-2; 10 nucleotides match TRBD2. The CDR3 runs 15 residues. Unmatched junction bases numbered 5, after V lost 3 bases and J lost 7 bases. Germline-derived CDR1 and CDR2 are LNHNV and YYDKDF (reference sequence). In nucleotides, the CDR3 is TGTGCCACCAGCAGCTTACTAGCGGGAAACGGGGAGCTGTTTTTT. It yields the protein CATSSLLAGNGELFF.

The chain couples TRBV20-1 to TRBJ2-1; D remains unclear. There are 13 residues in the CDR3. The V gene's germline CDR1 is DFQATT and CDR2 SNEGSKA (reference sequence). V lost 1 base and J 9 bases, leaving 13 bases between the germline ends. The CDR3: CSARGQGVREQFF. The CDR3 DNA follows: TGCAGTGCTAGAGGCCAAGGTGTTCGTGAGCAGTTCTTC.

This clonotype was counted a few times. V is TRBV10-3 and J is TRBJ2-1, with 9 bases that match TRBD2. Germline trimming cut 8 bases from V and 1 base from J; bases unmatched to any gene: 15. This CDR3 comprises 18 residues. The germline V gene has CDR1 ENHRY and CDR2 SYGVKD. The CDR3 DNA sequence: TGTGCCATCGGTGGCCCCGATAGTGCGGGAGGGTCCTACAATGAGCAGTTCTTC. It yields the protein CAIGGPDSAGGSYNEQFF.

The rearrangement uses TRBV30 and TRBJ2-7; 8 positions match TRBD1. Germline loops: CDR1 GTSNPN, CDR2 SVGIG (reference sequence). The V and J ends lost 2 bases and 3 bases, in that order; junction bases with no gene match: 9. CDR3 size: 15 residues. CDR3 sequence: CAWSHGQGDFYEQYF. The CDR3 DNA sequence: TGTGCCTGGAGTCACGGACAGGGCGACTTCTACGAGCAGTACTTC.

V usage is TRBV6-5 and J usage is TRBJ2-1; a possible D gene is TRBD1 (7 bases). CDR1 is MNHEY, CDR2 SVGAGI, per germline. Trimming stripped 4 bases from V and 0 bases from J, with 16 bases between. The CDR3 is made up of 17 amino acids. CDR3 sequence reads: CASSFGQVGSSYNEQFF. CDR3 in DNA: TGTGCCAGCAGTTTTGGACAGGTCGGGAGCTCCTACAATGAGCAGTTCTTC.